This T cell receptor (beta chain) is drawn from a study of monozygotic twins with inflammatory bowel disease (dated by TCRdb to between 2017 and 2020). For the wider study: The full study comprised around 28 monozygotic twin pairs: nine German pairs (four IBD-concordant, five IBD-discordant) and 19 IBD-discordant Danish pairs. Within discordant pairs, disease-associated traits were sought mainly by comparing IBD patients with their genetically identical healthy co-twins. Each individual had, on average, about 151 000 unique TCRalpha sequences and 181 000 unique TCRbeta sequences available for analysis. Broad study findings and their caveats: IBD patients had lower TCRbeta repertoire diversity, measured by the inverse Simpson index, than their healthy co-twins. Because patients were on differing immunosuppressive treatments, the repertoires may have picked up extra background noise and inter-individual variability. The analysis was unable to tell apart different T cell subtypes. Concordant and discordant twins showed no difference in repertoire similarity, possibly because of limited statistical power. Compared with healthy twins, IBD patients shared fewer clonotypes with other individuals, and the difference was most pronounced in patients with signs of disease activity. The results gave no support for a single strong signal or clonotype linked to IBD.

The library was generated by 5' RACE. Each TCR library was prepared from about 3,400 ng of total RNA. For each sample, cDNA synthesis was carried out in eight separate reactions using SMARTScribe reverse transcriptase. During cDNA synthesis, template switching introduced unique molecular identifiers that contained a 6-nucleotide sample barcode. Amplification of TCRalpha and TCRbeta cDNA involved two nested PCRs of approximately 16 and 10 cycles, and each PCR was followed by bead purification. Before amplification, the cDNA was treated with uracil DNA-glycosylase and purified using the QIAquick PCR purification kit. In the second PCR, Illumina TruSeq-compatible adapters and sample-specific barcodes were added. Library quality and concentration were assessed using TapeStation and Qubit, and roughly 5 ng of each library was pooled. Pooled libraries were sequenced on an Illumina HiSeq2500 single-index Rapid Run with 2 x 100 bp reads and custom sequencing primers. The study's processing was this. UMI-based consensus assembly with MiGEC version 1.2.6 was used to correct PCR and sequencing errors. V(D)J alignment, clonotype assembly and CDR3 extraction were performed with MiXCR version 2.1.1. To normalise gene usage, clonotype sharing and MAIT/NKT TCR abundance, the analysis used the top 1000, 10 000 and 20 000 clonotypes per sample. After downsampling to 27 000 UMIs, diversity was calculated as the inverse Simpson index using the vegan R package. Paired Mann-Whitney U tests were applied to discordant twin pairs, with Benjamini-Hochberg correction for multiple testing. The reads were reprocessed in TCRdb, with one entry per CDR3 protein sequence and no accompanying DNA. The authors' filters were not applied to this entry. The sample table includes about 300,000 distinct CDR3 sequences. The top ten clones comprise roughly 5.3% of the sample.

On this clonotype: Its antigen is unknown.

From each donor, a roughly 2.7 ml peripheral blood sample was collected into PAXgene tubes and kept at -80 degrees C. Total RNA was isolated from whole blood with the PAXgene blood miRNA kit on an automated QIAcube, without T cell sorting. Peripheral blood from monozygotic twin pairs concordant or discordant for inflammatory bowel disease was subjected to deep TCRalpha and TCRbeta repertoire profiling with unique molecular barcoding. Smoking habits were recorded for all twin pairs, and individuals were classified as current, former or never smokers. The clonotype originates from a human donor with ulcerative colitis or Crohn's disease, or a healthy co-twin of an affected twin (not recorded which). The sequencing input was blood.

CDR3 sequence: CASSLDRRTMTKAFF. The chain couples TRBV5-1 to TRBJ1-1. For CDR1 and CDR2, the germline V gene lists SGHRS and YFSETQ. The CDR3 spans 15 residues, from the cysteine through the phenylalanine. No nucleotide data were recorded.